This paragraph covers one T cell receptor beta chain sequence. The antigen remains unidentified. The record originates from a study of T cell responses to AZD1222 COVID-19 vaccine. Findings and caveats of the study: The study sampled repertoires only after the peak T cell response.

Germline CDR1 and CDR2: SNHLY and FYNNEI. V was cut by 0 bases and J by 9 bases, with 6 bases left in between. This CDR3 is 12 amino acids long. Clones were read by immunoSEQ multiplex PCR, and TCRdb kept only the in-frame ones, dropping some. Of 250,000 or so clones listed, about 92% are singletons. The starting material was peripheral blood, obtained on day 0 of AZD1222 vaccination. J is TRBJ1-5 and V is TRBV2; no definite D call. The receptor was derived from an adult in good health. CDR3 amino acids: CASSEARSPQHF. For the CDR3, the DNA is TGTGCCAGCAGTGAAGCTCGGTCGCCCCAGCATTTT.